Sequencing of this T cell receptor beta chain was carried out in a study of T cells in Graves' hyperthyroidism and ophthalmopathy. General study points: Through a model of 13 V-J features, ophthalmopathy was separated from stable hyperthyroidism.

RNA transcripts were the template for amplifying TCR beta CDR3 regions. Researchers ran a first-round RT-PCR on the TCR CDR3 using the HTBI primer set. In TCRdb, the multiplex PCR reads were re-called with MiXCR into one record per CDR3 protein. This sample has about 290,000 distinct CDR3 sequences; roughly 15% occur once, and the top ten carry 7% to 9.5%. Thyroid ultrasound and orbital computed tomography, with clinical symptoms and serum thyroxine and TRAb, informed diagnoses. This clonotype has only a few counts. Antigen unknown. There are 12 residues in the CDR3. With 7 bases removed from V and 4 bases from J, the gap between germline ends came to 10 bases. Germline-derived CDR1 and CDR2 are LNHDA and SQIVND (reference sequence).

Sequencing input: blood. This TCR came from a woman aged 35 to 49 with Graves' hyperthyroidism. The rearrangement joins TRBV19 to TRBJ1-1, with a possible D match to TRBD1 (5 bases). The CDR3 DNA reads as TGTGCCAGTATGGGGAGGGGCACTGAAGCTTTCTTT. The encoded protein is CASMGRGTEAFF. The entire variable domain, with the rest obtained from reference TRBV19 and TRBJ1-1, is as follows: DGGITQSPKYLFRKEGQNVTLSCEQNLNHDAMYWYRQDPGQGLRLIYYSQIVNDFQKGDIAEGYSVSREKKESFPLTVTSAQKNPTAFYLCASMGRGTEAFFGQGTRLTVV.